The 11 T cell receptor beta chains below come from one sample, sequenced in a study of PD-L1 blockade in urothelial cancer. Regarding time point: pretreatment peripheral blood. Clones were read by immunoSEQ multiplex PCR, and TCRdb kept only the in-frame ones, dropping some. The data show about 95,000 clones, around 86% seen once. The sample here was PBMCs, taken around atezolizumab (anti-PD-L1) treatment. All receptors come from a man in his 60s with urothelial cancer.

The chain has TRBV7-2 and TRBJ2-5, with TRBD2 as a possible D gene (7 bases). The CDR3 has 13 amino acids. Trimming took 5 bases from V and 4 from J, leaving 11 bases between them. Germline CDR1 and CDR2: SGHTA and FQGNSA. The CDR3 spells CASSPGGGETQYF. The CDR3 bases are TGTGCCAGCAGCCCGGGGGGCGGAGAGACCCAGTACTTC.

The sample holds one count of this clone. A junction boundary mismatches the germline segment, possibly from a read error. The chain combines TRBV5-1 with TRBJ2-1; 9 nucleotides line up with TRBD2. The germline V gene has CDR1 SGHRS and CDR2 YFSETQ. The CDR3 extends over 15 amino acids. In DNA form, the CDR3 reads TGCGCCAGCAGCTTGGGGGGGACTAGCTACGATGAGCAGTTCTTC. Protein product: CASSLGGTSYDEQFF. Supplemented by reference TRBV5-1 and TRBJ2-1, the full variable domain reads KAGVTQTPRYLIKTRGQQVTLSCSPISGHRSVSWYQQTPGQGLQFLFEYFSETQRNKGNFPGRFSGRQFSNSRSEMNVSTLELGDSALYLCASSLGGTSYDEQFFGPGTRLTVL.

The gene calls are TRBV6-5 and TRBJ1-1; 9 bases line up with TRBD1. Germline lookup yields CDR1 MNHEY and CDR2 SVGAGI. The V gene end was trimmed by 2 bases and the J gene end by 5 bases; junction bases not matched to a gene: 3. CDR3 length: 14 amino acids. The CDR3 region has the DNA TGTGCCAGCAGTTACGGGGGACAGGGTACTGAAGCTTTCTTT. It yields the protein CASSYGGQGTEAFF.

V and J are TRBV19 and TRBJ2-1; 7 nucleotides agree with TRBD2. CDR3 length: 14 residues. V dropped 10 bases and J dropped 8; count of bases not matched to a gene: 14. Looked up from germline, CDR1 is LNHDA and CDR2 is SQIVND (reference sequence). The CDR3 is CATKSGPAGDEQFF. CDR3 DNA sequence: TGTGCCACCAAATCGGGGCCGGCGGGAGATGAGCAGTTCTTC.

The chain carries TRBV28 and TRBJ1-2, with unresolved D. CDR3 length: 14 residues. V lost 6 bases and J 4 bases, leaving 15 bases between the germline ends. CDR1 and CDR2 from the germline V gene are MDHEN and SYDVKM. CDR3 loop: CASRTSVRRYGYTF. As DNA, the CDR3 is TGTGCCAGCAGAACATCGGTCAGGCGCTATGGCTACACCTTC.

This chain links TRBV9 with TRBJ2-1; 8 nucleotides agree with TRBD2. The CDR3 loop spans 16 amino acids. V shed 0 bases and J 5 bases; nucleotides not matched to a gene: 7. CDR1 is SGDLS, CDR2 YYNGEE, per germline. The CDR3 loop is CASSVGLAGRDNEQFF. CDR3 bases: TGTGCCAGCAGCGTAGGGCTAGCGGGCCGAGACAATGAGCAGTTCTTC.

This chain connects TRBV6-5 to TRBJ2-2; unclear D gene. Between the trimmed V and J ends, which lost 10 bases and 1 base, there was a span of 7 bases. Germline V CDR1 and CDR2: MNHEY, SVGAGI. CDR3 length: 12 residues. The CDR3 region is CATRQNTGELFF. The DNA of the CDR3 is TGTGCCACCCGACAGAACACCGGGGAGCTGTTTTTT.

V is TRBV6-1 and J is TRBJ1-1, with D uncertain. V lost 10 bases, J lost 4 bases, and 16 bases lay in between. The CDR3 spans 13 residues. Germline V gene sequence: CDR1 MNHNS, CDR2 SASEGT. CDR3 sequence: CATTVGEGTEAFF. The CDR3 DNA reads TGTGCCACCACAGTTGGGGAGGGCACTGAAGCTTTCTTT.

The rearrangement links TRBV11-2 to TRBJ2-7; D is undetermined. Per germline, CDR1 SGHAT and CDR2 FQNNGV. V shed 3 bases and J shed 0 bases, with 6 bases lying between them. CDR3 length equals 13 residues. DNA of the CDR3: TGTGCCAGCAGCTTTATCGGCTCCTACGAGCAGTACTTC. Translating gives CASSFIGSYEQYF.

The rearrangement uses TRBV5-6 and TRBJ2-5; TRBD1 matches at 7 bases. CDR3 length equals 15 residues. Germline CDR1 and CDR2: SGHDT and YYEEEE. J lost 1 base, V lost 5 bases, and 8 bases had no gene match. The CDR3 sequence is CASSPGTGVQETQYF. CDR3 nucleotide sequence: TGTGCCAGCAGTCCCGGAACAGGGGTCCAAGAGACCCAGTACTTC.

In nucleotides, the CDR3 is TGTGCCAGCCGGGGTAGCGGTTACAATGAGCAGTTCTTC. Amino acids: CASRGSGYNEQFF. This chain connects TRBV11-3 to TRBJ2-1; D is perhaps TRBD2 (6 bases). With 8 bases removed from V and 4 bases from J, the gap between germline ends came to 12 bases. The CDR3 is made up of 13 amino acids. Germline V gives CDR1 SGHNT, CDR2 YENEEA.